The rows below give T cell receptor beta chains drawn from one sample of a study of immune heterogeneity within non-small cell lung tumors. TCRdb itself ran the multiplex PCR reads through MiXCR, one entry per CDR3 protein. The table shows about 2,100 distinct CDR3 sequences, with about 30% occurring only once. Sequenced: lung tumor tissue. All receptors derive from a man between 60 and 75 years old with non-small cell lung cancer. Each CDR3 is given with its conserved first and last residue. The D gene is left open where the match is weak. Size tells how often a clone was seen (once, few, many) or the class of an expanded clone, and some rows leave it out.

NA,TRBJ2-7,TRBD1,TRBV9,CASSPSRTGVGEQYF,TGTGCCAGCAGCCCCTCCCGGACAGGGGTTGGCGAGCAGTACTTC
medium-sized,TRBJ2-5,NA,TRBV7-7,CASSLEDSQETQYF,TGTGCTAGCAGCTTAGAGGACAGCCAAGAGACCCAGTACTTC
NA,TRBJ2-3,NA,TRBV20-1,CSGKRRGPRTDTQYF,TGCAGTGGGAAGCGCCGGGGACCACGCACAGATACGCAGTATTTT
medium-sized,TRBJ2-7,TRBD1,TRBV28,CASSLLRRGHEQYF,TGTGCCAGCAGTTTATTGAGAAGGGGGCACGAGCAGTACTTC
NA,TRBJ2-5,NA,TRBV4-1,CASSQDRGGGETQYF,TGCGCCAGCAGCCAAGATAGGGGGGGTGGTGAGACCCAGTACTTC
medium-sized,TRBJ2-7,NA,TRBV4-2,CASSQTTLRGSYEQYF,TGTGCCAGCAGCCAAACCACGTTACGTGGGTCCTACGAGCAGTACTTC
large,TRBJ1-3,NA,TRBV30,CAWRRDSVFSGNTIYF,TGTGCCTGGAGGAGAGATAGCGTCTTCTCTGGAAACACCATATATTTT
few,TRBJ2-7,NA,TRBV7-6,CASSSLGDTTYEQYF,TGTGCCAGCAGCTCCCTCGGGGACACCACCTACGAGCAGTACTTC
NA,TRBJ2-7,TRBD2,TRBV6-1,CASSGVASGYYEQYF,TGTGCCAGCAGTGGAGTGGCTAGCGGATACTACGAGCAGTACTTC
NA,TRBJ2-5,TRBD2,TRBV28,CASSPITGREGTQYF,TGTGCCAGCAGTCCTATTACAGGGCGGGAGGGGACCCAGTACTTC
medium-sized,TRBJ1-2,NA,TRBV28,CASSSRDGYTF,TGTGCCAGCAGTTCACGGGATGGCTACACCTTC
few,TRBJ2-7,TRBD1,TRBV9,CASSVRTGVTYGQYF,TGTGCCAGCAGCGTTCGAACAGGGGTAACCTACGGGCAGTACTTC
few,TRBJ2-5,NA,TRBV20-1,CSASKEGEYQETQYF,TGCAGTGCTAGTAAGGAGGGCGAGTACCAAGAGACCCAGTACTTC
few,TRBJ2-1,NA,TRBV11-2,CASSSYRGEQFF,TGTGCCAGCAGCTCGTATAGGGGTGAGCAGTTCTTC
few,TRBJ2-7,NA,TRBV5-6,CASSLKDEQYF,TGTGCCAGCAGCTTGAAGGACGAGCAGTACTTC
medium-sized,TRBJ1-1,TRBD1,TRBV30,CAWSKGWQGAGLAFF,TGTGCCTGGAGTAAGGGATGGCAGGGGGCCGGATTGGCTTTCTTT
large,TRBJ2-7,NA,TRBV28,CASSLAQGQVAEQYF,TGTGCCAGCAGTCTAGCACAGGGACAAGTGGCCGAGCAGTACTTC
few,TRBJ2-2,NA,TRBV5-4,CASSFGRRGVTGELFF,TGTGCCAGCAGCTTCGGGCGGAGGGGGGTCACCGGGGAGCTGTTTTTT
few,TRBJ2-7,NA,TRBV7-8,CASSPTSYEQYF,TGTGCCAGCAGCCCGACAAGCTACGAGCAGTACTTC
medium-sized,TRBJ2-7,NA,TRBV29-1,CSVGGSYEQYF,TGCAGCGTTGGAGGGTCTTACGAGCAGTACTTC
NA,TRBJ2-5,NA,TRBV11-2,CASSLVGVQETQYF,TGTGCCAGCAGCTTGGTGGGGGTCCAAGAGACCCAGTACTTC
large,TRBJ2-6,NA,TRBV7-2,CASSLADGANVLTF,TGTGCCAGCAGCTTGGCTGATGGGGCCAACGTCCTGACTTTC
medium-sized,TRBJ1-4,NA,TRBV3-1,CASSQKGSEKLFF,TGTGCCAGCAGCCAAAAGGGGAGTGAAAAACTGTTTTTT
medium-sized,TRBJ1-2,NA,TRBV6-1,CASTKDSWGYTF,TGTGCCAGCACTAAGGACAGCTGGGGCTACACCTTC
medium-sized,TRBJ1-1,TRBD1,TRBV6-1,CASSNYIGGWHTEAFF,TGTGCCAGCAGCAACTATATAGGGGGCTGGCACACTGAAGCTTTCTTT
medium-sized,TRBJ1-5,NA,TRBV7-3,CASSLTTGWGSNQPQHF,TGTGCCAGCAGCTTAACGACTGGCTGGGGTAGCAATCAGCCCCAGCATTTT
medium-sized,TRBJ2-7,NA,TRBV11-2,CASSLGVGGFAYEQYF,TGTGCCAGCAGCTTAGGAGTTGGGGGATTCGCCTACGAGCAGTACTTC